Listed here are 26 T cell receptor beta chains from one sample, sequenced in a study of cytomegalovirus exposure and HLA in healthy donors. It was with 60 Vbeta and 13 Jbeta primers that the PCR ran. Sequencing was performed with immunoSEQ multiplex PCR; in TCRdb, only in-frame clones are kept and a portion is missing. The repertoire holds over 150,000 clones, with about 85% as singletons. The sample comprised PBMCs. These TCRs come from a man between 25 and 39 years old in good health and CMV-seropositive.

The chain uses TRBV9 and TRBJ2-2, with 8 nucleotides matching TRBD2. CDR1 and CDR2 (germline): SGDLS, YYNGEE. Unmatched junction bases numbered 7, after V lost 0 bases and J lost 0 bases. CDR3 length equals 18 residues. The CDR3 sequence: CASSVEVRRGANTGELFF. The CDR3 nucleotides are TGTGCCAGCAGCGTAGAAGTGCGGCGGGGGGCGAACACCGGGGAGCTGTTTTTT.

The gene calls are TRBV29-1 and TRBJ2-7; 9 nucleotides agree with TRBD1. This CDR3 is 12 amino acids long. CDR1 is SQVTM, CDR2 ANQGSEA, per germline. The V gene end was trimmed by 7 bases and the J gene end by 4 bases; junction bases not matched to a gene: 5. Here the CDR3 DNA reads TGCAGCGCGGTGGGGACAGGGTACGAGCAGTACTTC. This sequence encodes CSAVGTGYEQYF.

The chain carries TRBV30 and TRBJ1-2; D is undetermined. V dropped 0 bases and J dropped 8 bases, with 16 bases sitting between them. The germline gives CDR1 GTSNPN, CDR2 SVGIG (reference sequence). The CDR3 runs to 14 residues. CDR3 DNA: TGTGCCTGGAGTGTAAGCTACCGGACGGGGGGCTACACCTTC. This translates into CAWSVSYRTGGYTF. The full variable domain, in which reference TRBV30 and TRBJ1-2 provide the parts outside the CDR3, is SQTIHQWPATLVQPVGSPLSLECTVEGTSNPNLYWYRQAAGRGLQLLFYSVGIGQISSEVPQNLSASRPQDRQFILSSKKLLLSDSGFYLCAWSVSYRTGGYTFGSGTRLTVV.

V gene TRBV7-6 combines with J gene TRBJ2-1; the match to TRBD2 covers 10 bases. V was clipped by 5 bases and J by 7 bases; unmatched bases: 14. Germline values: CDR1 SGHVS, CDR2 FNYEAQ. The CDR3 contains 17 residues. This CDR3 is CASSDSSGGPRVNEQFF. In DNA form, the CDR3 reads TGTGCCAGCAGCGACAGTAGCGGGGGGCCCAGGGTAAATGAGCAGTTCTTC.

The chain employs TRBV2 and TRBJ2-3, with 7 bases lining up with TRBD2. In germline, CDR1 is SNHLY, CDR2 FYNNEI. The CDR3 spans 15 residues. V lost 4 bases, J lost 6 bases, and 10 bases stayed unmatched. This CDR3 is CASSVGTGGVDTQYF. Here the CDR3 DNA reads TGTGCCAGCAGTGTGGGGACGGGAGGAGTCGATACGCAGTATTTT.

The chain couples TRBV7-9 to TRBJ1-3; 8 bases match TRBD1. There are 17 residues in the CDR3. The J segment lost 4 bases and the V segment lost 4 bases, leaving 12 bases of the junction unmatched. Germline V gene data show CDR1 as SEHNR and CDR2 as FQNEAQ (reference sequence). Here the CDR3 reads CASSSETITGGGNTIYF. CDR3 sequence (DNA): TGTGCCAGCAGCTCCGAGACCATCACAGGGGGAGGAAACACCATATATTTT.

The rearrangement links TRBV4-3 to TRBJ1-1; D is ambiguous. CDR3 size: 14 residues. Trimming stripped 0 bases from V and 2 bases from J, with 7 bases between. Germline V gene lookup returns CDR1 LGHNA and CDR2 YSLEER. DNA of the CDR3: TGCGCCAGCAGCCAAGAACAAGTTAACACTGAAGCTTTCTTT. Translated: CASSQEQVNTEAFF.

V is TRBV5-6 and J is TRBJ1-5, with D maybe TRBD1 (5 bases). The germline V gene encodes CDR1 SGHDT and CDR2 YYEEEE. V was pared by 1 base and J by 6 bases, with 11 bases between. This CDR3 is built from 14 residues. The CDR3: CASSLFQGRQPQHF. As DNA, the CDR3 is TGTGCCAGCAGCTTGTTCCAGGGCCGTCAGCCCCAGCATTTT.

The chain joins TRBV7-3 to TRBJ2-3, with D hard to call. V was shortened by 5 bases and J by 0 bases, with 12 bases between the two germline ends. This CDR3 has 15 residues. CDR1 and CDR2 from the germline V gene are SGHTA and FQGTGA. CDR3 coding DNA: TGTGCCAGCAGCAAGAACCCCGGGAGCACAGATACGCAGTATTTT. Translating gives CASSKNPGSTDTQYF.

This clone came up once. V usage is TRBV30 and J usage is TRBJ2-6; maybe TRBD1 (5 bases). Germline values: CDR1 GTSNPN, CDR2 SVGIG (reference sequence). The CDR3 covers 17 residues. Trimming shortened V by 0 bases and J by 4 bases, and 16 bases separated the two germline ends. The CDR3 sequence: CAWSVGYLGLGANVLTF. CDR3 bases: TGTGCCTGGAGTGTCGGATACCTGGGGCTCGGGGCCAACGTCCTGACTTTC.

This clone was found a few times. The sample carries other DNA sequences with the same CDR3. The gene calls are TRBV6-5 and TRBJ1-2, with D maybe TRBD1 (6 bases). The CDR3 totals 12 residues. The V end was cut by 6 bases, the J end by 8 bases, with 13 bases between. The germline gives CDR1 MNHEY, CDR2 SVGAGI. The CDR3 DNA reads as TGTGCCAGCAGCCTACAGGGCTCCGGCTACACCTTC. It yields the protein CASSLQGSGYTF.

The DNA for the CDR3 is TGTGCCAGCAGCCCCGGACAGGTAGCTCGCTACGAGCAGTACTTC. Residues: CASSPGQVARYEQYF. The rearrangement joins TRBV7-9 to TRBJ2-7, with 7 nucleotides matching TRBD1. CDR3 length: 15 amino acids. V dropped 5 bases and J dropped 3; count of bases not matched to a gene: 10. Looked up from germline, CDR1 is SEHNR and CDR2 is FQNEAQ (reference sequence).

This chain connects TRBV28 to TRBJ2-4, with TRBD1 matching 7 bases. Germline V gives CDR1 MDHEN, CDR2 SYDVKM. CDR3 length: 14 residues. V lost 5 bases and J lost 10; bases outside the gene matches: 11. CDR3 bases: TGTGCCAGCAGTCCCGGACAGGACCCAAGGATTCAGTACTTC. Translated, it gives CASSPGQDPRIQYF.

The chain employs TRBV9 and TRBJ2-3; 11 nucleotides match TRBD2. After removal of 4 bases from V and 0 bases from J, the junction contained 4 bases not matched to a gene. CDR1 and CDR2 (germline): SGDLS, YYNGEE. CDR3 length: 16 residues. In nucleotides, the CDR3 is TGTGCCAGCAGCTCCTTAGCGGGGGGGAGCACAGATACGCAGTATTTT. This encodes CASSSLAGGSTDTQYF.

The DNA for the CDR3 is TGTGCCAGTAGATCCCCAGCGGGAGGGGATACGCAGTATTTT. It codes for CASRSPAGGDTQYF. The chain joins TRBV19 to TRBJ2-3; 10 bases fit TRBD2. Germline assignment: CDR1 LNHDA and CDR2 SQIVND (reference sequence). This CDR3 contains 14 residues. The junction had 6 bases not matched to a gene; V was cut back by 6 bases and J by 6 bases.

The table lists this clone with a few counts. This chain uses TRBV25-1 with TRBJ1-2, with D possibly TRBD1 on 5 matching bases. V was cut by 2 bases and J by 6 bases, with 13 bases left in between. The CDR3 consists of 14 residues. CDR1 and CDR2 from the germline V gene are MGHDK and SYGVNS. CDR3 loop: CASSEGSGTNGYTF. CDR3 in DNA: TGTGCCAGCAGTGAAGGGTCGGGGACTAATGGCTACACCTTC.

The chain carries TRBV5-1 and TRBJ1-4; 9 bases agree with TRBD1. The CDR3 contains 15 residues. Germline trimming cut 5 bases from V and 5 bases from J; bases unmatched to any gene: 7. Germline loops: CDR1 SGHRS, CDR2 YFSETQ. CDR3 sequence: CASSSIGTGNEKLFF. In DNA, the CDR3 is TGCGCCAGCAGTTCTATCGGGACAGGGAATGAAAAACTGTTTTTT.

The rearrangement uses TRBV29-1 and TRBJ2-7, with D tentatively TRBD2 (6 bases). V lost 6 bases and J lost 2, with 20 bases in between. This CDR3 region has 15 residues. The germline V gene encodes CDR1 SQVTM and CDR2 ANQGSEA. As DNA, the CDR3 is TGCAGCGTCAAAGGGATGGCGGGGATAGCCTACGAGCAGTACTTC. Translation gives CSVKGMAGIAYEQYF.

The chain combines TRBV7-2 with TRBJ2-2; 9 nucleotides align to TRBD2. The J segment lost 5 bases and the V segment lost 4 bases, leaving 11 bases of the junction unmatched. This CDR3 region has 17 residues. Germline CDR1 reads SGHTA; CDR2 reads FQGNSA. The CDR3 nucleotides are TGTGCCAGCAGCTCCCTACTGACTAGCGGTTTAACCGGGGAGCTGTTTTTT. This translates into CASSSLLTSGLTGELFF.

The count of this clone is one. The CDR3 reads CASSSGLAGTDTQYF. CDR3 DNA sequence: TGTGCCAGCAGCTCCGGACTAGCGGGCACAGATACGCAGTATTTT. The V and J genes are TRBV13 and TRBJ2-3; 10 bases agree with TRBD2. Trimming cost V 4 bases and J 1 base; bases outside gene matches: 2. The CDR3 covers 15 residues. Germline V gene sequence: CDR1 PRHDT, CDR2 FYEKMQ (reference sequence).

This clone was detected only a few times. CDR3: CASSSIGVGRGYTF. DNA for the CDR3: TGTGCCAGCAGTTCAATAGGCGTTGGCAGGGGCTACACCTTC. The chain links TRBV6-6 to TRBJ1-2; D ambiguous. The V gene's germline CDR1 is MNHNY and CDR2 SVGAGI (reference sequence). V shed 4 bases and J shed 8 bases, with 17 bases lying between them. The CDR3 runs 14 residues.

The chain is built from TRBV5-4 and TRBJ2-3, with D maybe TRBD2 (6 bases). The germline V and J ends were trimmed by 7 bases and 7 bases, with 10 bases remaining between them. The CDR3 has 11 residues. In germline, CDR1 is SGHNT, CDR2 YYREEE (reference sequence). This CDR3 is CASGGANTQYF. Written as DNA, the CDR3 is TGTGCCAGCGGCGGGGCCAATACGCAGTATTTT.

The chain recombines TRBV7-8 with TRBJ1-5; D is perhaps TRBD1 (6 bases). The germline V gene encodes CDR1 SGHVS and CDR2 FQNEAQ. V was pared by 0 bases and J by 5 bases, with 20 bases between. The CDR3 has 18 amino acids. The CDR3 DNA reads TGTGCCAGCAGCTTAGCTGACAGGACCGGCCTGATGTATCAGCCCCAGCATTTT. It codes for CASSLADRTGLMYQPQHF.

This chain connects TRBV29-1 to TRBJ2-4; D gene unclear. The CDR3 length is 13 residues. V lost 3 bases and J lost 1, with 7 bases in between. CDR1 is SQVTM and CDR2 is ANQGSEA in the germline V gene. The CDR3, as DNA: TGCAGCGTTGATACGGGTGCCAAAAACATTCAGTACTTC. Its translation: CSVDTGAKNIQYF.

This chain uses TRBV6-5 with TRBJ2-1, with TRBD2 matching over 7 bases. Germline assignment: CDR1 MNHEY and CDR2 SVGAGI. The J segment lost 14 bases and the V segment lost 0 bases, leaving 10 bases of the junction unmatched. CDR3 length: 14 residues. CDR3 amino acids: CASSYSNRMGGKFF. The CDR3 bases are TGTGCCAGCAGTTACTCGAATAGGATGGGGGGGAAGTTCTTC.

CDR3 sequence reads: CSAPAGAQYF. The CDR3 region has the DNA TGCAGTGCTCCCGCAGGGGCCCAGTACTTC. The chain recombines TRBV20-1 with TRBJ2-5, with D possibly being TRBD1 (6 bases). V gave up 5 bases and J gave up 9 bases, with 10 bases separating them. Per germline, CDR1 DFQATT and CDR2 SNEGSKA (reference sequence). This CDR3 has 10 amino acids.